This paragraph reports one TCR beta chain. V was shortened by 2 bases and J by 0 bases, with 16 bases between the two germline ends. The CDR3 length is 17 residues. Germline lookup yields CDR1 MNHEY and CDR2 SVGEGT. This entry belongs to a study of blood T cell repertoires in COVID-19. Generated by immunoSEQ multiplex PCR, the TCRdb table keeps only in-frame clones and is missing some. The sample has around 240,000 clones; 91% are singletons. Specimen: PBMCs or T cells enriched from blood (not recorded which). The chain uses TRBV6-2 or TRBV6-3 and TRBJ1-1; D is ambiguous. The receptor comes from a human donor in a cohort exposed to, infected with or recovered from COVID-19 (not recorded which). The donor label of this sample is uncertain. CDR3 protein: CASSYREHGGMNTEAFF. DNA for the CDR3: TGTGCCAGCAGTTACAGGGAGCACGGTGGAATGAACACTGAAGCTTTCTTT.